This T cell receptor beta chain was sequenced for a study of beta chain features in type 1 diabetes. Every bit of the isolated RNA underwent reverse transcription, so sequencing read expressed TCRB transcripts. Using immunoSEQ multiplex PCR, the repertoire was profiled, and TCRdb retains in-frame clones only, with some absent. The table has some 900,000 clones, 17% seen once. This clone turned up a few times. V dropped 1 base and J dropped 5 bases, with 14 bases sitting between them. This CDR3 contains 15 residues. Per the germline V gene, CDR1 is LNHNV and CDR2 is YYDKDF (reference sequence). This receptor was obtained from a young woman in good health. What was sequenced was naive CD4+ T cells from blood. This chain uses TRBV15 with TRBJ2-5; weak D call: TRBD1 (6 bases). The CDR3 reads CATSRVLQGVETQYF. Here the CDR3 DNA reads TGTGCCACCAGCAGAGTCCTACAGGGAGTGGAGACCCAGTACTTC.